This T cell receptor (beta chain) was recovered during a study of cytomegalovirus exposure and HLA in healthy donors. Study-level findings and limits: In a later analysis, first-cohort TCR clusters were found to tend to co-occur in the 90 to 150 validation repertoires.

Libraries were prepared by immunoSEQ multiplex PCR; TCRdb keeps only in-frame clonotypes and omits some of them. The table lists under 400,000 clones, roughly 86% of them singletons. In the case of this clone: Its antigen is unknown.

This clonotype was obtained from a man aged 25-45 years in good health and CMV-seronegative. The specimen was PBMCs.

Here the CDR3 DNA reads TGTGCCAGCAGCTTGGAAATGAGCGGGGGGATTCCCCAGTACTTC. Its protein is CASSLEMSGGIPQYF. This chain links TRBV5-6 with TRBJ2-5; 9 bases are shared with TRBD2. The CDR3 runs 15 residues. Germline CDR1 reads SGHDT; CDR2 reads YYEEEE. After removal of 0 bases from V and 9 bases from J, the junction contained 9 bases not matched to a gene.